This T cell receptor beta chain was identified during a study of cytomegalovirus exposure and HLA in healthy donors. The CDR3 totals 14 residues. Of note for this clone: No antigen is known for it.

Both 60 Vbeta primers and 13 Jbeta primers went into the PCR. Authors' analysis steps: In a later analysis, of tens of millions of unique beta chains, roughly 11 million appeared in at least two donors. Here immunoSEQ multiplex PCR was the method, and the copy in TCRdb shows in-frame clones only, minus some. V and J calls and clone size are copied from that table; D and trimming were computed from the DNA. This sample has 150,000 to 200,000 clones, with 73% found just once. Notes on the study in general: TCR beta chain V- and J-gene trimming was linked, in a later analysis, to a missense variant in DCLRE1C. TCR beta V segments were, for the most part, productive about 87% or about 30% of the time in an earlier analysis.

The rearrangement joins TRBV21-1 to TRBJ1-6; TRBD1, as called in the table, went unchecked against the DNA. TRBV21-1 is deemed a pseudogene. What was sequenced was PBMCs. This clonotype was sampled from a woman aged 25 to 39 in good health and CMV-seronegative. DNA of the CDR3: TGTGCCAGCAGACAGGGGAACGGTAATTCACCCCTCCACTTT. Translating it yields CASRQGNGNSPLHF.